Listed below are T cell receptor beta chains from one sample, sequenced in a study of PD-1 blockade in classical Hodgkin lymphoma. Sequencing was performed with immunoSEQ multiplex PCR; in TCRdb, only in-frame clones are kept and a portion is missing. The sample includes 25,000 to 35,000 clones, around 85% seen only once; the top ten take about 2.4%. Sequences were derived from CD4+ T cells from blood, sampled before the fourth cycle of nivolumab. Every receptor here comes from a human donor with classical Hodgkin lymphoma. Both conserved end residues are part of each CDR3. Each record gives: V gene, J gene, CDR3 protein.

TRBV5-1,TRBJ2-2,CASSLVLAGNTGELFF
TRBV19,TRBJ2-1,CASSIPQGNEQFF
TRBV5-4,TRBJ2-2,CASSFGTTRTNTGELFF
TRBV10-2,TRBJ2-1,CASSASGRSEQFF
TRBV30,-,CAWTRDRENEQYF
TRBV19,TRBJ2-3,CATGLAGGSTDTQYF
TRBV30,TRBJ2-2,CAWGRGPGELFF
TRBV4-2,TRBJ2-3,CASSQDWEGTQYF
TRBV7-2,TRBJ2-3,CASSRPDWRTSGTDTQYF
TRBV5-6,TRBJ2-3,CASSFRRLAGVENTQYF
TRBV27,TRBJ1-5,CASSDRWGFQPQHF
TRBV28,TRBJ2-2,CASLSGTSGYTGELFF
TRBV18,TRBJ1-1,CASSPYREATEAFF
TRBV20-1,TRBJ2-5,CSARQETQYF
TRBV9,TRBJ2-1,CASSTTGTSSYNEQFF
TRBV7-9,TRBJ2-1,CASSPHNEQFF
TRBV11-2,TRBJ2-4,CASSRNRDSAKNIQYF
TRBV5-5,TRBJ1-3,CASSSLSDGNTIYF
TRBV19,TRBJ1-2,CASRKPGRSNLYGYTF
TRBV6-4,TRBJ1-5,CASSPEGLSNQPQHF
TRBV29-1,TRBJ1-1,CSVEVPKLNTEAFF
TRBV25-1,TRBJ2-1,CASSRLAGGGEQFF
TRBV5-4,TRBJ2-7,CASSLGDEQYF
TRBV18,TRBJ1-1,CASSPGTGNTEAFF
TRBV11-2,TRBJ1-5,CASSLGVRASNQPQHF
TRBV5-5,TRBJ1-2,CASSFAARVANYGYTF
TRBV12-5,TRBJ1-5,CASARDDQPQHF
TRBV5-6,TRBJ1-5,CASSWDNNQPQHF
TRBV15,TRBJ2-3,CATSRAPGGTDTQYF
TRBV4-2,TRBJ2-3,CASSQDGTSTDTQYF
TRBV29-1,TRBJ1-1,CSGTGFVTEAFF
TRBV7-8,TRBJ2-7,CASSAQYEQYF
TRBV2,TRBJ2-7,CASSGEPGGYEQYF
TRBV7-9,TRBJ2-7,CASSLAVGSYEQYF
TRBV7-2,TRBJ1-1,CATQTLGNQNTEAFF
TRBV18,TRBJ2-4,CASSYDSGSWNIQYF
TRBV29-1,TRBJ1-4,CSVVRGRNEKLFF
TRBV5-4,TRBJ2-3,CASSLARGTGSGYTQYF
TRBV4-1,TRBJ2-5,CASSQVRAETQYF
TRBV19,TRBJ1-2,CASSPDSNYGYTF
TRBV28,TRBJ2-5,CASSLFQGGETQYF
TRBV5-5,TRBJ1-1,CASSPHTGGPLNTEAFF
TRBV7-2,TRBJ2-5,CASTPGGLAGGTQYF
TRBV9,TRBJ1-2,CASSVDAANYGYTF
TRBV9,TRBJ2-2,CASSVVREGPGELFF
TRBV7-6,-,CASSTRTSGSFYEQYF
TRBV5-1,TRBJ2-1,CASSFPAGMNNEQFF
TRBV18,TRBJ2-7,CASSPWGLGTGSYEQYF
TRBV5-3,TRBJ1-2,CASSLAEQGYGYTF
TRBV7-9,TRBJ1-1,CASSYPASSEAFF
TRBV28,TRBJ1-5,CASSFSRAAANQPQHF
TRBV21-1,TRBJ1-3,CASSGGPPCPSGNTIYF
TRBV7-9,TRBJ2-7,CASSPTLRSMGYEQYF
TRBV28,TRBJ1-2,CASISGQGSYGYTF
TRBV2,TRBJ2-2,CASSVWGLGQGTGELFF